This TCR beta chain comes out of a study of technical replicates of blood from a few donors. The assay was immunoSEQ multiplex PCR, and TCRdb's table has in-frame clones only and misses some. The sample yields roughly 56,000 clones, 87% seen once. This clonotype was obtained from a human donor in good health. Some clones in this sample may be carry-over from other donors' samples. Sequencing was carried out using PBMCs.

DNA of the CDR3: TGTGCCAGTAGTGTCGACAGGGGCAGCAATCAGCCCCAGCATTTT. Translating gives CASSVDRGSNQPQHF. The V and J genes are TRBV19 and TRBJ1-5; 8 bases are shared with TRBD1. Germline-derived CDR1 and CDR2 are LNHDA and SQIVND (reference sequence). The CDR3 runs 15 residues. After removal of 5 bases from V and 1 base from J, the junction contained 4 bases not matched to a gene.